One sample yielded the 4 T cell receptor beta chains listed below, sequenced in a study of T-cell reconstitution after alpha-beta-depleted transplantation in children. A library of TCRbeta sequences, prepared with unique molecular identifiers, was generated. TCRdb re-called the PCR reads with MiXCR, one entry per CDR3 protein. The sample lists 500,000 or so distinct CDR3 sequences, 9.5% to 12% occurring once. Sequencing was performed on PBMCs, mostly from graft donor cells, taken 180 days after TCRalphabeta/CD19-depleted stem cell transplant. Every receptor here comes from a female patient aged 2-15 years who had a stem cell transplant for aplastic anemia, so the T cells may come from the graft donor.

In its sample, this clonotype was seen many times. J is TRBJ2-3 and V is TRBV4-3; a weak D match, TRBD1 (5 bases). Trimming cost V 0 bases and J 4 bases, with 11 bases left between them. CDR3 length: 15 residues. Germline V gives CDR1 LGHNA, CDR2 YSLEER. This chain's CDR3 is CASSQEPIGADTQYF. CDR3 DNA sequence: TGCGCCAGCAGCCAAGAGCCGATAGGGGCAGATACGCAGTATTTT.

This chain joins TRBV6-1 and TRBJ2-3; 9 bases map to TRBD1. CDR3 size: 15 residues. The V gene's germline CDR1 is MNHNS and CDR2 SASEGT. The V segment lost 5 bases and the J segment 2 bases; nucleotides outside the gene matches: 5. In DNA form, the CDR3 reads TGTGCCAGCAGTCCGACAGGGGGGAACACAGATACGCAGTATTTT. It encodes CASSPTGGNTDTQYF.

This clonotype was seen many times. V and J are TRBV11-2 and TRBJ2-3; 7 bases fit TRBD1. Trimming at V came to 7 bases and at J to 4 bases, leaving 14 bases not matched to a gene. CDR1 SGHAT and CDR2 FQNNGV come from the germline V gene. CDR3 length: 16 residues. The CDR3 loop reads CASTPVRQGVADTQYF. The CDR3 DNA reads TGTGCCAGCACCCCCGTCCGACAGGGAGTGGCAGATACGCAGTATTTT.

This clonotype occurred a few times. The rearrangement links TRBV7-9 to TRBJ1-1, with D uncertain. CDR3 length equals 13 residues. Trimming took 6 bases from V and 2 from J, leaving 10 bases between them. Looked up from germline, CDR1 is SEHNR and CDR2 is FQNEAQ (reference sequence). In DNA form, the CDR3 reads TGTGCCAGCAGTTCGAGATCTAACACTGAAGCTTTCTTT. Encoded protein: CASSSRSNTEAFF. The full variable domain, rest sourced from reference TRBV7-9 and TRBJ1-1, is DTGVSQNPRHKITKRGQNVTFRCDPISEHNRLYWYRQTLGQGPEFLTYFQNEAQLEKSRLLSDRFSAERPKGSFSTLEIQRTEQGDSAMYLCASSSRSNTEAFFGQGTRLTVV.